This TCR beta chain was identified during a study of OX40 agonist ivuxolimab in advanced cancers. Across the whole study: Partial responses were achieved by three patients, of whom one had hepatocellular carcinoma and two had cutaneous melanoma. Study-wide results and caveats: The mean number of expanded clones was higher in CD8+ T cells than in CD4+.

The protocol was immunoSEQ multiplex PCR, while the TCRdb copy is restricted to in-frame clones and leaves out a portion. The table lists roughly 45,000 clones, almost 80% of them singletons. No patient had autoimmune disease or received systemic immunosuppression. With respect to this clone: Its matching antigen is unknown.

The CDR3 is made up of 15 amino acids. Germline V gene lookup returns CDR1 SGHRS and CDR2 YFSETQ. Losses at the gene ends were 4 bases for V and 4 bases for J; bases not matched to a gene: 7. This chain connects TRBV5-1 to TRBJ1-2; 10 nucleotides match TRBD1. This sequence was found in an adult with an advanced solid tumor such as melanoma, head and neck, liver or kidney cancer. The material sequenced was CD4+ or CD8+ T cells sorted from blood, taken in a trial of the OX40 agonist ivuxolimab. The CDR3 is CASSEGTGAIYGYTF. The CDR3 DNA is TGCGCCAGCAGCGAAGGGACAGGGGCAATCTATGGCTACACCTTC. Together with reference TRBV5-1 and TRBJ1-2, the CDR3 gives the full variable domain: KAGVTQTPRYLIKTRGQQVTLSCSPISGHRSVSWYQQTPGQGLQFLFEYFSETQRNKGNFPGRFSGRQFSNSRSEMNVSTLELGDSALYLCASSEGTGAIYGYTFGSGTRLTVV.